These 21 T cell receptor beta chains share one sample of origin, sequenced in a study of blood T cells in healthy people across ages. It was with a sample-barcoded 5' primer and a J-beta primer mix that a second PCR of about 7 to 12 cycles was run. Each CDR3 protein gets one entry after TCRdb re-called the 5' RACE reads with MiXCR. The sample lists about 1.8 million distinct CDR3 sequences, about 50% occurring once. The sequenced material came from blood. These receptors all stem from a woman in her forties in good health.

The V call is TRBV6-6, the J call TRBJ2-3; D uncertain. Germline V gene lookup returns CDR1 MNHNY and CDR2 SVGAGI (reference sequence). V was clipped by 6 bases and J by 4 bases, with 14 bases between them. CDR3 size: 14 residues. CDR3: CASSLEGMSDTQYF. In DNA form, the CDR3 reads TGTGCCAGCAGCTTGGAAGGGATGTCAGATACGCAGTATTTT.

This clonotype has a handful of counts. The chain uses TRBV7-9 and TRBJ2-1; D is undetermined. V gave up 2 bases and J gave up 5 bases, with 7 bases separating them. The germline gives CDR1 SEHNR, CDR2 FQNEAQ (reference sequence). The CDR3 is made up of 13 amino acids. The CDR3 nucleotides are TGTGCCAGCAGCTTAAGTCTTGACAATGAGCAGTTCTTC. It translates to CASSLSLDNEQFF.

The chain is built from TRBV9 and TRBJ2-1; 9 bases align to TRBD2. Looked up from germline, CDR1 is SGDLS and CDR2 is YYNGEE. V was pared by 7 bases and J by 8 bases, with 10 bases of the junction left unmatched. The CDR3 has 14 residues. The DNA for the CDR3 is TGTGCCAGCGGTGTGCGGGGGGGCAACGATGAGCAGTTCTTC. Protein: CASGVRGGNDEQFF.

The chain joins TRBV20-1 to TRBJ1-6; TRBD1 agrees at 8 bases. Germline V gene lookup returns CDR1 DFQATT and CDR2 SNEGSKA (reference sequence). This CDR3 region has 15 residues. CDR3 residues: CSLSDRAKLRSPLHF. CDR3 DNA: TGCAGCCTGTCGGACAGGGCCAAACTTCGCTCACCCCTCCACTTT.

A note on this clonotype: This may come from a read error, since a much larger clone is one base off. CDR3 bases: TGTACCAGCAGCCGGGACACCTACGAGCAGTACTTC. Translated: CTSSRDTYEQYF. The V and J genes are TRBV7-9 and TRBJ2-4; perhaps TRBD1 as D (6 bases). The end of the DNA is better explained by TRBJ2-7, so the J call may be wrong. The CDR3 has 12 residues. The V gene's germline CDR1 is SEHNR and CDR2 FQNEAQ (reference sequence).

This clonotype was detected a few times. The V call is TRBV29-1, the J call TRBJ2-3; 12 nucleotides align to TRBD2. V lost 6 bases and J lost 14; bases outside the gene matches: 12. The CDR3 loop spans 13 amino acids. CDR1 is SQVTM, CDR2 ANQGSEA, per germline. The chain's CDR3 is CSVRQSTSGGPYF. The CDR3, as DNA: TGCAGCGTCCGCCAATCGACTAGCGGGGGACCGTATTTT.

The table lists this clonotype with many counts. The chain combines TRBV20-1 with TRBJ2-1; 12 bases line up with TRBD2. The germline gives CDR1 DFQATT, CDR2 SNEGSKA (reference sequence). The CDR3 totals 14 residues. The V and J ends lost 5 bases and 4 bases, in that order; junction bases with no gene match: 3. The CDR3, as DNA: TGCAGTGCTCGGACTAGCGGGGCGTACAATGAGCAGTTCTTC. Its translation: CSARTSGAYNEQFF.

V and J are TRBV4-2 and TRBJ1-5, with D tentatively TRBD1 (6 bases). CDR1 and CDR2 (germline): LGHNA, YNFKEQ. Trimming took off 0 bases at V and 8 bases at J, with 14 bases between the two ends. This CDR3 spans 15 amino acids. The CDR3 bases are TGTGCCAGCAGCCAAGAGGGGGGGCGGGAAGAGCCCCAGCATTTT. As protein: CASSQEGGREEPQHF.

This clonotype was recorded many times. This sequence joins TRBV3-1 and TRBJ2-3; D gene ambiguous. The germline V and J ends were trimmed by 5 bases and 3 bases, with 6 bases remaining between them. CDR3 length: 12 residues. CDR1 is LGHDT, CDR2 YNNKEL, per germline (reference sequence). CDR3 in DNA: TGTGCCAGCAGCAAAGGTACAGATACGCAGTATTTT. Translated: CASSKGTDTQYF.

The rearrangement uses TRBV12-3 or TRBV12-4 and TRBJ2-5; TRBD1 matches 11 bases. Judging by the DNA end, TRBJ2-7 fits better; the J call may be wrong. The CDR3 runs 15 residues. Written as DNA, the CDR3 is TGTGCCAGCAGCACACCGGACAGGGGGCCAGACGAGCAGTACTTC. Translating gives CASSTPDRGPDEQYF.

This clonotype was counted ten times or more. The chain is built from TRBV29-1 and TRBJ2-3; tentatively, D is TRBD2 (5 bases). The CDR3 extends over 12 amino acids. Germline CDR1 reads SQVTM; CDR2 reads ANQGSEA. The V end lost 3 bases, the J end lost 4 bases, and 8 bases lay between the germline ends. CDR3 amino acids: CSVEKEADTQYF. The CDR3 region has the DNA TGCAGCGTTGAGAAGGAGGCAGATACGCAGTATTTT.

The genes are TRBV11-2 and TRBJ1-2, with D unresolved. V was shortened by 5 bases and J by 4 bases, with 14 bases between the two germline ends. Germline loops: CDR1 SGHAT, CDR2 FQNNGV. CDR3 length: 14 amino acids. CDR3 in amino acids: CASSHTGRFYGYTF. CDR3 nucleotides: TGTGCCAGCAGCCACACCGGACGGTTCTATGGCTACACCTTC.

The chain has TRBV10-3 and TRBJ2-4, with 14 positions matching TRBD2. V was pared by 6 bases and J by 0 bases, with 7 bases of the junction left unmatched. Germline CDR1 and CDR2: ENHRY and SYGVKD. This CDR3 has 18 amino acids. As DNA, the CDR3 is TGTGCCATCAGCTGGACTAGCGGGGGGTCGTTAGCCAAAAACATTCAGTACTTC. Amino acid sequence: CAISWTSGGSLAKNIQYF.

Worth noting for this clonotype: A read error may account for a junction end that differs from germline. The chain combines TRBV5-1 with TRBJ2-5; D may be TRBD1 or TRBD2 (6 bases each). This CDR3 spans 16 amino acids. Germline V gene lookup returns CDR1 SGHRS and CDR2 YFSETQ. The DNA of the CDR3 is TGCGCCAGCAGCTTGGGTAGGAGGGGGGTCCAAGGGACCCAGTACTTC. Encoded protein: CASSLGRRGVQGTQYF.

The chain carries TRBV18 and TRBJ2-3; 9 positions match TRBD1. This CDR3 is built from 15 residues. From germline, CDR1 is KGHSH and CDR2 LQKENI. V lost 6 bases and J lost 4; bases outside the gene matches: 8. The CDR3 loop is CASSQTGGDPDTQYF. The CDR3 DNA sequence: TGTGCCAGCTCGCAGACAGGGGGTGACCCAGATACGCAGTATTTT.

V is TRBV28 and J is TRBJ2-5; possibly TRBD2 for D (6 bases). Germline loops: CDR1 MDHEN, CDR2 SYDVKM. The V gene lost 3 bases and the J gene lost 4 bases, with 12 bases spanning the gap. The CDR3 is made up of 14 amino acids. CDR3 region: CASSFGGALETQYF. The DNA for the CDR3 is TGTGCCAGCAGTTTTGGAGGGGCGTTAGAGACCCAGTACTTC.

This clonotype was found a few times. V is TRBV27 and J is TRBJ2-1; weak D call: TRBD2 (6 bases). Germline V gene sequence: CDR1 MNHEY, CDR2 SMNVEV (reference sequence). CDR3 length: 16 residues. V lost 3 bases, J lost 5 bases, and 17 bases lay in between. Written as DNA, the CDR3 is TGTGCCAGCAGTTTGCGGGGCGACAGTGGACACAATGAGCAGTTCTTC. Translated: CASSLRGDSGHNEQFF.

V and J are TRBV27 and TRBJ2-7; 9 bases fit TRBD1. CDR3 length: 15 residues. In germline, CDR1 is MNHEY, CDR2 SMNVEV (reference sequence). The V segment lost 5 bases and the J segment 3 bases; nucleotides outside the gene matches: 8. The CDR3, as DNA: TGTGCCAGCAGTCTACAGGGGGCAGGGGGCTACGAGCAGTACTTC. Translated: CASSLQGAGGYEQYF.

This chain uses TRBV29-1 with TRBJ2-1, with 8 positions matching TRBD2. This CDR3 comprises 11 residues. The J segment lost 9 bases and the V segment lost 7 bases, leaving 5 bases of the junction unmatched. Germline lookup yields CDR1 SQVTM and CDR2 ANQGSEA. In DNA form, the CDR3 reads TGCAGCGCCGGGGGGGCGGGTGAGCAGTTCTTC. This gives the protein CSAGGAGEQFF.

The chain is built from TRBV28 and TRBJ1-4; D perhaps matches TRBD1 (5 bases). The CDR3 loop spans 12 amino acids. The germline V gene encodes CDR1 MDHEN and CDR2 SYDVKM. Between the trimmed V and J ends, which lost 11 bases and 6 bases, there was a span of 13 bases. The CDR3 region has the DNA TGTGCCTCGCAGGGATTCGATGAAAAACTGTTTTTT. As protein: CASQGFDEKLFF.

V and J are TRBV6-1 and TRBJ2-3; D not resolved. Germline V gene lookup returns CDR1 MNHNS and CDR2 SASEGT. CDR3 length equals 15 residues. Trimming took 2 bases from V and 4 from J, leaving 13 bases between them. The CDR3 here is CASSEPPRGADTQYF. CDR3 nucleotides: TGTGCCAGCAGTGAACCCCCCAGAGGAGCAGATACGCAGTATTTT.